This record looks at one TCR beta chain sequence and its context. The CDR3 has 15 residues. Germline V gene sequence: CDR1 MNHEY, CDR2 SVGAGI. The V end lost 5 bases, the J end lost 5 bases, and 16 bases lay between the germline ends. In the original processing: It was from reference gene primer amplification that nucleated cell counts were estimated. Here immunoSEQ multiplex PCR was the method, and the copy in TCRdb shows in-frame clones only, minus some. D and trimming were read from the DNA, whereas the V and J calls and clone size are those reported in that table. The sample lists around 130,000 clones; 80% to 85% were seen once. The sample is drawn from a study of blood T cell repertoires in COVID-19. Study in general: Material from acute and convalescent COVID-19 was sourced from the United States, Italy and Spain.

Input material: PBMCs or T cells enriched from blood (not recorded which). The chain carries TRBV6-5 and TRBJ2-1; D might be TRBD1 (6 bases). The receptor was isolated from a woman aged 25 to 39 who had recovered from COVID-19. The CDR3 DNA sequence: TGTGCCAGCAGTCAGCGGCTGGGGGCCCACAATGAGCAGTTCTTC. It codes for CASSQRLGAHNEQFF.